These 21 T cell receptor beta chains originate from one sample sequenced in a study of blood T cell repertoires in COVID-19. Only in-frame clones appear in the TCRdb table, and some are missing; sequencing was by immunoSEQ multiplex PCR. Altogether fewer than 300,000 clones are present, 88% being singletons, with the ten largest covering about 0.8%. The source material was peripheral blood. Receptors were obtained from a woman in her 30s with acute or convalescent COVID-19.

DNA for the CDR3: TGTGCCAGCAGCTCTAGGGGGGTACAGGGGTTGAACACTGAAGCTTTCTTT. This gives the protein CASSSRGVQGLNTEAFF. The V call is TRBV11-3, the J call TRBJ1-1, with 7 bases lining up with TRBD1. The CDR3 has 17 residues. Germline values: CDR1 SGHNT, CDR2 YENEEA. The junction had 11 bases not matched to a gene; V was cut back by 4 bases and J by 0 bases.

V and J are TRBV10-2 and TRBJ2-7; D might be TRBD2 (6 bases). Trimming took off 3 bases at V and 2 bases at J, with 11 bases between the two ends. This CDR3 contains 14 residues. Germline V CDR1 and CDR2: WSHSY, SAAADI. CDR3 nucleotides: TGCGCCAGCAGTGATCCGGGAGAAACCTACGAGCAGTACTTC. It codes for CASSDPGETYEQYF.

CDR3 DNA sequence: TGCGCCAGCAGCACGGACAGGGGACCCTATGGCTACACCTTC. Translating it yields CASSTDRGPYGYTF. This chain uses TRBV5-1 with TRBJ1-2, with 9 bases matching TRBD1. This CDR3 is built from 14 residues. CDR1 and CDR2 from the germline V gene are SGHRS and YFSETQ. J lost 4 bases, V lost 4 bases, and 5 bases had no gene match.

The V call is TRBV6-4, the J call TRBJ2-7; TRBD1 aligns across 7 bases. J was trimmed by 1 base and V by 6 bases; bases with no gene match: 15. The germline V gene has CDR1 MRHNA and CDR2 SNTAGT. The CDR3 is made up of 17 amino acids. CDR3 in DNA: TGTGCCAGCAGCAAAAATCTCCTCCGACAGGGATCCTACGAGCAGTACTTC. It encodes CASSKNLLRQGSYEQYF.

J is TRBJ2-7 and V is TRBV27, with TRBD2 as a possible D gene (6 bases). The CDR3 runs 14 residues. Germline V gene data show CDR1 as MNHEY and CDR2 as SMNVEV (reference sequence). The V end was cut by 4 bases, the J end by 1 base, with 11 bases between. CDR3: CASSSWDLSYEQYF. The CDR3 DNA is TGTGCCAGCAGTTCTTGGGACTTGTCCTACGAGCAGTACTTC.

V is TRBV5-1 and J is TRBJ2-3; D is perhaps TRBD2 (5 bases). The CDR3 sequence is 14 residues long. The V end was cut by 10 bases, the J end by 1 base, with 16 bases between. Germline V lookup: CDR1 SGHRS, CDR2 YFSETQ. The DNA for the CDR3 is TGCGCCTCCAGCCGTCTAGCCGGCACAGATACGCAGTATTTT. Its protein product is CASSRLAGTDTQYF.

The gene calls are TRBV2 and TRBJ1-2; possible D gene TRBD1, 6 bases. The CDR3 extends over 13 amino acids. Trimming took off 6 bases at V and 2 bases at J, with 10 bases between the two ends. Germline CDR1 and CDR2: SNHLY and FYNNEI. The CDR3 DNA sequence: TGTGCCAGCAGCGATGACAGGAACTATGGCTACACCTTC. Translating gives CASSDDRNYGYTF.

The chain couples TRBV30 to TRBJ2-3, with 7 bases fitting TRBD1. CDR1 and CDR2 (germline): GTSNPN, SVGIG (reference sequence). The CDR3 runs 15 residues. The V gene end was trimmed by 1 base and the J gene end by 0 bases; junction bases not matched to a gene: 4. This CDR3 reads CAWSGGQPSTDTQYF. CDR3 coding DNA: TGTGCCTGGAGTGGGGGACAGCCTAGCACAGATACGCAGTATTTT.

This chain connects TRBV3-1 (or the pseudogene TRBV3-2) to TRBJ2-5, with D possibly being TRBD2 (5 bases). V dropped 1 base and J dropped 5 bases, with 17 bases sitting between them. CDR1 is LGHDT, CDR2 YNNKEL, per germline (reference sequence). This CDR3 is 16 amino acids long. Here the CDR3 reads CASSQVQGGRWETQYF. The CDR3 coding sequence is TGTGCCAGCAGCCAAGTTCAAGGTGGGAGATGGGAGACCCAGTACTTC.

This clone was observed a single time. This rearrangement joins TRBV7-2 to TRBJ1-1; TRBD1 is a possible D gene (6 bases). The CDR3 runs 13 residues. Germline lookup yields CDR1 SGHTA and CDR2 FQGNSA. V was shortened by 6 bases and J by 4 bases, with 12 bases between the two germline ends. The CDR3 sequence is CASSQRGTTEAFF. CDR3 DNA: TGTGCCAGCAGTCAGAGGGGGACCACTGAAGCTTTCTTT.

The rearrangement links TRBV19 to TRBJ1-5; 7 nucleotides agree with TRBD1. CDR3 size: 13 residues. Germline values: CDR1 LNHDA, CDR2 SQIVND (reference sequence). V gave up 10 bases and J gave up 5 bases; unmatched junction bases: 8. The CDR3 DNA reads as TGTGCCACCAGACAGGGTGGGGATCAGCCCCAGCATTTT. It specifies CATRQGGDQPQHF.

This chain uses TRBV21-1 with TRBJ2-1; the table assigns TRBD2, which was not confirmed against the DNA. TRBV21-1 is given as a pseudogene. The CDR3 has 16 amino acids. For the CDR3, the DNA is TGTGCCAGCAGCAAAAAAGGTGAGCGGTCCTACAATGAGCAGTTCTTC. The encoded protein is CASSKKGERSYNEQFF.

The rearrangement uses TRBV24-1 and TRBJ2-1; 10 positions match TRBD2. The CDR3 runs to 13 residues. Germline V gene lookup returns CDR1 KGHDR and CDR2 SFDVKD. J was trimmed by 9 bases and V by 10 bases; bases with no gene match: 8. The chain's CDR3 is CATSSGRSFEQFF. CDR3 bases: TGTGCCACGTCTAGCGGGAGATCTTTTGAGCAGTTCTTC.

V and J are TRBV6-1 and TRBJ2-2; tentatively, D is TRBD1 (6 bases). Trimming removed 0 bases from V and 5 bases from J, with 13 bases in between. Germline values: CDR1 MNHNS, CDR2 SASEGT. This CDR3 is 16 amino acids long. The CDR3 protein is CASSEAGAGATGELFF. CDR3 nucleotide sequence: TGTGCCAGCAGTGAAGCGGGGGCAGGGGCGACCGGGGAGCTGTTTTTT.

The V call is TRBV7-2, the J call TRBJ2-1; TRBD2 agrees at 12 bases. Germline V gene data show CDR1 as SGHTA and CDR2 as FQGNSA. The CDR3 is made up of 17 amino acids. With 1 base clipped from V and 7 bases from J, the junction kept 8 bases outside the gene matches. The chain's CDR3 is CASSLEGTSGRKNEQFF. CDR3 nucleotides: TGTGCCAGCAGCTTAGAGGGTACTAGCGGGAGGAAGAATGAGCAGTTCTTC.

The chain carries TRBV19 and TRBJ2-3; 8 bases line up with TRBD1. V dropped 3 bases and J dropped 4; count of bases not matched to a gene: 0. The CDR3 extends over 13 amino acids. Germline CDR1 is LNHDA and CDR2 is SQIVND (reference sequence). CDR3 sequence reads: CASSMTGADTQYF. The DNA of the CDR3 is TGTGCCAGTAGTATGACAGGGGCAGATACGCAGTATTTT.

V and J are TRBV10-2 and TRBJ2-1; a possible D gene is TRBD2 (7 bases). Germline lookup yields CDR1 WSHSY and CDR2 SAAADI. This CDR3 has 17 residues. Trimming took 9 bases from V and 3 from J, leaving 24 bases between them. The CDR3 nucleotides are TGCGCCAGTAGGCCCCCGGGGCGGGGGCGCGACTACAATGAGCAGTTCTTC. This codes for CASRPPGRGRDYNEQFF.

The V gene is TRBV2, the J gene TRBJ1-1; 9 nucleotides align to TRBD1. With V trimmed by 4 bases and J by 4 bases, 7 bases remained unmatched. The length of the CDR3 is 15 residues. Germline V gives CDR1 SNHLY, CDR2 FYNNEI. The CDR3 reads CASSGEGQGPTEAFF. The CDR3 coding sequence is TGTGCCAGCAGTGGGGAGGGACAGGGCCCCACTGAAGCTTTCTTT. The full variable domain, with the rest looked up from reference TRBV2 and TRBJ1-1, is EPEVTQTPSHQVTQMGQEVILRCVPISNHLYFYWYRQILGQKVEFLVSFYNNEISEKSEIFDDQFSVERPDGSNFTLKIRSTKLEDSAMYFCASSGEGQGPTEAFFGQGTRLTVV.

Notes on this clone: The same CDR3 can be traced to other DNA sequences in this sample. V usage is TRBV19 and J usage is TRBJ2-1, with 10 bases matching TRBD2. The CDR3 runs to 14 residues. J gave up 5 bases and V 5 bases, and 3 bases lay outside the gene matches. Germline CDR1 is LNHDA and CDR2 is SQIVND (reference sequence). The CDR3 here is CASSRLAGNNEQFF. CDR3 DNA sequence: TGTGCCAGTAGTCGACTAGCGGGCAACAATGAGCAGTTCTTC.

A few counts support this clone. This chain links TRBV11-2 with TRBJ2-7; D is unresolved. The CDR3 is 12 amino acids. Germline assignment: CDR1 SGHAT and CDR2 FQNNGV. Trimming removed 1 base from V and 6 bases from J, with 7 bases in between. The CDR3 DNA reads as TGTGCCAGCAGCTTAGTGGCGGTCGAGCAGTACTTC. It codes for CASSLVAVEQYF.

This chain connects TRBV30 to TRBJ2-2, with 10 bases that match TRBD2. The length of the CDR3 is 16 residues. The germline CDR1 and CDR2 sequences are GTSNPN and SVGIG (reference sequence). J was trimmed by 6 bases and V by 2 bases; bases with no gene match: 9. CDR3 coding DNA: TGTGCCTGGAGTAGACAGGCTAGCGGGAGATCCGGGGAGCTGTTTTTT. Translation gives CAWSRQASGRSGELFF.